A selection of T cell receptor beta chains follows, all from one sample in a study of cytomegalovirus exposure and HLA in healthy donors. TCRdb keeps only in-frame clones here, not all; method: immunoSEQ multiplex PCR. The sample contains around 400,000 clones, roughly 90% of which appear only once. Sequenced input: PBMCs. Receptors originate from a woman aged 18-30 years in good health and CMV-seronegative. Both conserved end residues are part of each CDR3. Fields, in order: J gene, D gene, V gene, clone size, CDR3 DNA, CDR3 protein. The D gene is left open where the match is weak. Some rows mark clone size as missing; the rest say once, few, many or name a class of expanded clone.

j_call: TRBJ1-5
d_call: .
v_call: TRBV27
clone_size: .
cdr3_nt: TGTGCCAGCAGTCCCTATCGGGTCGGTGGTCAGCCCCAGCATTTT
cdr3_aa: CASSPYRVGGQPQHF

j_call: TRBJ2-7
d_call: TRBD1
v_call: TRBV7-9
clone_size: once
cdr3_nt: TGTGCCAGCAGCTTAGGGGGACAGGTGATCGAGCAGTACTTC
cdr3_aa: CASSLGGQVIEQYF

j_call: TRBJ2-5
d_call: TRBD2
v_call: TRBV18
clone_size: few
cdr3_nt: TGTGCCAGCTCACAACTAGCGGGAGAAGAGACCCAGTACTTC
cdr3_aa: CASSQLAGEETQYF

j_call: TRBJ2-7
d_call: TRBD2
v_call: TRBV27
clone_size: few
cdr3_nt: TGTGCCAGCAGTTGGGCCCCGGCGGGAGTGGTGGACGAGCAGTACTTC
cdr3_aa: CASSWAPAGVVDEQYF

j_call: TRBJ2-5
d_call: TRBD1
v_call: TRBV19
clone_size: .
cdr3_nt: TGTGCCAGTAGCCTGGACAGGGAGGATTCAGAGACCCAGTACTTC
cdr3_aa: CASSLDREDSETQYF

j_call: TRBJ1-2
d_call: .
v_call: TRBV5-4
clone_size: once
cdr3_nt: TGTGCCAGCAGCCTTCGTTCGTCGGGAGGCGGCTACACCTTC
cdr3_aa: CASSLRSSGGGYTF

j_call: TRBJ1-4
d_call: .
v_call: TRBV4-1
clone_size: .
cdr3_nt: TGCGCCAGCAGCCACCCCCGGCACAGGGATGATACCTTAGAAAAACTGTTTTTT
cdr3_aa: CASSHPRHRDDTLEKLFF

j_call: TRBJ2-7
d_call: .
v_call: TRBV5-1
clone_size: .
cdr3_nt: TGCGCCAGCAGGCCTACTAGTCTGGGGTCCGAGCAGTACTTC
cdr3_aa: CASRPTSLGSEQYF

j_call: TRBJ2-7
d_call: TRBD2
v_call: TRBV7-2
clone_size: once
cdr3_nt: TGTGCCAGCAGCTTCCTAGCGGGATCTATGTACGAGCAGTACTTC
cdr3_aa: CASSFLAGSMYEQYF

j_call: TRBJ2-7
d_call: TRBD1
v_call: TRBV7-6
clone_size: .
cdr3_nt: TGTGCCAGCAGCATCGACAGGGGCGGGTACGAGCAGTACTTC
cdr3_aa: CASSIDRGGYEQYF

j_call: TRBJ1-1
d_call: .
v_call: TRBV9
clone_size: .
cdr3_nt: TGTGCCAGCAGCCCTTCGGGACGGGACATGAACACTGAAGCTTTCTTT
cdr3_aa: CASSPSGRDMNTEAFF

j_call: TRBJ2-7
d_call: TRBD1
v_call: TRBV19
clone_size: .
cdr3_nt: TGTGCCAGTAGTCCGGGACAGGGTCTCTACGAGCAGTACTTC
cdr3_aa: CASSPGQGLYEQYF

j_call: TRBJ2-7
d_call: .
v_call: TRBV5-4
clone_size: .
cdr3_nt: TGTGCCAGCAGCTTGGGGCAGAACGAGCAGTACTTC
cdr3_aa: CASSLGQNEQYF

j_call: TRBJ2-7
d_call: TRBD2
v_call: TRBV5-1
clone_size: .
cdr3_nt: TGCGCCAGCAGCTTGCTGGGACTAGCTGTTAGTTACGAGCAGTACTTC
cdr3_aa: CASSLLGLAVSYEQYF

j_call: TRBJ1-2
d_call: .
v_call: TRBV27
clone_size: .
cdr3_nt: TGTGCCAGCAGGGCAGAACGGAGCTATGGCTACACCTTC
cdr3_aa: CASRAERSYGYTF

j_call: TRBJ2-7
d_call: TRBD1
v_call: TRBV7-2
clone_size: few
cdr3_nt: TGTGCCAGCAGCCTGACAGGGGAAGGCTACGAGCAGTACTTC
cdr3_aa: CASSLTGEGYEQYF

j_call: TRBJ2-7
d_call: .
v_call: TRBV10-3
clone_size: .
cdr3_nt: TGTGCCATCAGTGGGACAGACGCGCAGTACTTC
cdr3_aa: CAISGTDAQYF

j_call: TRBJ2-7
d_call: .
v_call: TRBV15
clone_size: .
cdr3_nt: TGTGCCACCAGCAGAGACAGGGGCCCCTACGAGCAGTACTTC
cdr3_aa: CATSRDRGPYEQYF

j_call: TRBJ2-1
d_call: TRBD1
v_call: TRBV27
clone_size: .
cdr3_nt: TGTGCCAGCAGTTTAGGGACAGGGTCCTACAATGAGCAGTTCTTC
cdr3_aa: CASSLGTGSYNEQFF

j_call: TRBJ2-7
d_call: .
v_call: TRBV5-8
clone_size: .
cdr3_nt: TGTGCCAGCAGCTCGGTTTGGAGGGGAGACTACGAGCAGTACTTC
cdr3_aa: CASSSVWRGDYEQYF

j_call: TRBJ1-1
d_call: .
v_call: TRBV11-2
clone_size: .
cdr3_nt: TGTGCCAGCACCCCGCCGGGGTGGGAAGCTTTCTTT
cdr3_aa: CASTPPGWEAFF

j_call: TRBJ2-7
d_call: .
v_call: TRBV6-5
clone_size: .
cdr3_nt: TGTGCCAGCAGTTACTCTCTCGGGCAGTACTTC
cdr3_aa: CASSYSLGQYF

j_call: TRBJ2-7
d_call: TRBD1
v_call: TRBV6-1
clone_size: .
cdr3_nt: TGTGCCAGCAGTGAAGCCCCAGGGGGCTACGAGCAGTACTTC
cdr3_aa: CASSEAPGGYEQYF

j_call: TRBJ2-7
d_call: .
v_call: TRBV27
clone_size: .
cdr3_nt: TGTGCCAGCAGTTTATTGACTAGAGGTATATACGAGCAGTACTTC
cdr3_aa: CASSLLTRGIYEQYF

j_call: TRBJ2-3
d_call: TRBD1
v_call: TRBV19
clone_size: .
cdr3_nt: TGTGCCAGTAGGCACAAGACAGGGGAGATGACAGATACGCAGTATTTT
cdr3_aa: CASRHKTGEMTDTQYF

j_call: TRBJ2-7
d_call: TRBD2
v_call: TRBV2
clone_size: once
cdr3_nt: TGTGCCCCCGGGACTAGCGGTTCCTACGAGCAGTACTTC
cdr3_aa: CAPGTSGSYEQYF

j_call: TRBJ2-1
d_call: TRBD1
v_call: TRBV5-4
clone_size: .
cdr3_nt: TGTGCCAGCAGATCCGGGGACAGGGAGTTCAATGAGCAGTTCTTC
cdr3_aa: CASRSGDREFNEQFF

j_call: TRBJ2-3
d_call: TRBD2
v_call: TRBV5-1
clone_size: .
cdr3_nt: TGCGCCAGCAGCTTCTCGCTAGCGGCAGATACGCAGTATTTT
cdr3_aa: CASSFSLAADTQYF

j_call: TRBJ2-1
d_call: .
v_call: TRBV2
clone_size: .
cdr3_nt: TGTGCCAGCATGAGGTTCGGCGGAGACTACAATGAGCAGTTCTTC
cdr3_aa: CASMRFGGDYNEQFF

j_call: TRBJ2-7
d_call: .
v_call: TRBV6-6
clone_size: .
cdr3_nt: TGTGCCAGCAGTCCTCGGGACACCTCCTACGAGCAGTACTTC
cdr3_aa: CASSPRDTSYEQYF

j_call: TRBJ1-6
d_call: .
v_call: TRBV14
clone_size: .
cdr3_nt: TGTGCCAGCAGCCAAGATAGATCCCCGTCCCTCCACTTT
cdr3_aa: CASSQDRSPSLHF

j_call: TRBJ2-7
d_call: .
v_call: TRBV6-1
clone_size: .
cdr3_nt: TGTGCCAGCAGTGAAGCCGGCTACGAGCAGTACTTC
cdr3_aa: CASSEAGYEQYF

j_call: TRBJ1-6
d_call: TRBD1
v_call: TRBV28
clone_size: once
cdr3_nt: TGTGCCAGCAGTTCGTACGACAGGGGCAAAAATTCACCCCTCCACTTT
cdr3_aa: CASSSYDRGKNSPLHF

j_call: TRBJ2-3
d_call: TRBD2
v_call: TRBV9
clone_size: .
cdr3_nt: TGTGCCAGCAGCGTAGACGGGGGGGCCACAGATACGCAGTATTTT
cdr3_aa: CASSVDGGATDTQYF

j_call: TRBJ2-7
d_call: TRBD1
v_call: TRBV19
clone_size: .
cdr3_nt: TGTGCCAGTAGTATCGGGACAGGGGTTTACGAGCAGTACTTC
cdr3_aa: CASSIGTGVYEQYF

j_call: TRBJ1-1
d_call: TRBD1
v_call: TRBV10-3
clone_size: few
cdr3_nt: TGTGCCATCAGTGAAACAGGGGGAGTCACTGAAGCTTTCTTT
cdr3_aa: CAISETGGVTEAFF

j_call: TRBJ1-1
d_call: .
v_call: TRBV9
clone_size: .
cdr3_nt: TGTGCCAGCAGCGTAGGCTTAGGGGCGGCCACTGAAGCTTTCTTT
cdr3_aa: CASSVGLGAATEAFF

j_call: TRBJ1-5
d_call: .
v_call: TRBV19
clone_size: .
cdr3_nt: TGTGCCAGTGTATATGAGGCGGCGGGACATCAGCCCCAGCATTTT
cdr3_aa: CASVYEAAGHQPQHF

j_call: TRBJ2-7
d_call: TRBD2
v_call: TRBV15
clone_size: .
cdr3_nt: TGTGCCACCAGCTTGCGGGAGAGCTCCTACGAGCAGTACTTC
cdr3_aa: CATSLRESSYEQYF

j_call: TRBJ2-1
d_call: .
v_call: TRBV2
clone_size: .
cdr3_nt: TGTGCCAGCACCGGAGGCACTTACAATGAGCAGTTCTTC
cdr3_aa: CASTGGTYNEQFF